Listed below are T cell receptor beta chains from one sample, sequenced in a study of T cells in Graves' hyperthyroidism and ophthalmopathy. TCRdb processed the multiplex PCR reads anew with MiXCR; each CDR3 protein has one entry. The data show a few hundred thousand distinct CDR3 sequences, with roughly 15% seen just once and 15% to 20% held by the top ten. The sample taken for sequencing was blood. The receptor set was obtained from a young woman with Graves' ophthalmopathy. The CDR3 runs from the conserved cysteine through the conserved F or W. Each record gives: V gene, clone size, D gene, J gene, CDR3 protein, CDR3 DNA. A D gene is named only where the DNA matches it firmly. Not all rows give a size; the values are once, few, many and, for expanded clones, a class.

V: TRBV13
size: .
D: TRBD2
J: TRBJ2-3
CDR3: CASSLRGLVSADTQYF
DNA: TGTGCCAGCAGCCTCCGGGGACTAGTATCAGCAGATACGCAGTATTTT

V: TRBV7-2
size: many
D: .
J: TRBJ2-1
CDR3: CASRTGQQGNEQFF
DNA: TGTGCCAGCAGGACCGGACAACAGGGCAATGAGCAGTTCTTC

V: TRBV7-3
size: many
D: .
J: TRBJ1-3
CDR3: CASSLGQYGNTIYF
DNA: TGTGCCAGCAGCTTGGGGCAGTACGGGAACACCATATATTTT

V: TRBV19
size: .
D: .
J: TRBJ1-3
CDR3: CASTSGHHSGNTIYF
DNA: TGTGCCAGTACCTCTGGACACCACTCTGGAAACACCATATATTTT

V: TRBV7-8
size: many
D: .
J: TRBJ2-1
CDR3: CASSLVSLGLASYNEQFF
DNA: TGTGCCAGCAGCTTAGTTTCGTTAGGACTCGCCTCCTACAATGAGCAGTTCTTC

V: TRBV7-9
size: many
D: TRBD1
J: TRBJ2-1
CDR3: CASSLGGDRAEQFF
DNA: TGTGCCAGCAGCTTAGGAGGGGACAGAGCCGAGCAGTTCTTC

V: TRBV2
size: many
D: TRBD1
J: TRBJ1-5
CDR3: CASSLTGESLQPQHF
DNA: TGTGCCAGCAGCCTGACAGGGGAATCTCTTCAGCCCCAGCATTTT

V: TRBV2
size: few
D: .
J: TRBJ2-3
CDR3: CASSENTSHHPWRDTQYF
DNA: TGTGCCAGCAGTGAGAATACGAGTCACCACCCCTGGAGAGATACGCAGTATTTT

V: TRBV7-9
size: many
D: .
J: TRBJ2-5
CDR3: CASSRRQRGETQYF
DNA: TGTGCCAGCAGCCGGAGACAGAGGGGGGAGACCCAGTACTTC

V: TRBV20-1
size: many
D: .
J: TRBJ2-7
CDR3: CSADDVLTDYEQYF
DNA: TGCAGTGCCGACGACGTCCTGACCGACTACGAGCAGTACTTC

V: TRBV11-3
size: many
D: .
J: TRBJ2-3
CDR3: CASSLVMGTDTQYF
DNA: TGTGCCAGCAGCTTAGTTATGGGCACAGATACGCAGTATTTT

V: TRBV11-2
size: few
D: TRBD1
J: TRBJ1-6
CDR3: CASSLRFAQGDSPLHF
DNA: TGTGCCAGCAGCTTAAGATTTGCCCAGGGGGACTCACCCCTCCACTTT

V: TRBV7-9
size: many
D: .
J: TRBJ2-5
CDR3: CASSLGGVRTQYF
DNA: TGTGCCAGCAGCTTAGGCGGGGTGAGGACCCAGTACTTC

V: TRBV30
size: .
D: .
J: TRBJ2-2
CDR3: CAWSVGVGAGELFF
DNA: TGTGCCTGGAGTGTAGGGGTTGGGGCCGGGGAGCTGTTTTTT

V: TRBV6-5
size: many
D: .
J: TRBJ2-6
CDR3: CASSYRGTVGANVLTF
DNA: TGTGCCAGCAGTTACCGCGGGACCGTGGGGGCCAACGTCCTGACTTTC

V: TRBV4-2
size: few
D: .
J: TRBJ2-1
CDR3: CASSTQVGDQFF
DNA: TGTGCCAGCAGCACACAAGTTGGGGATCAGTTCTTC

V: TRBV13
size: many
D: .
J: TRBJ1-2
CDR3: CASRLTMGAGEGYTF
DNA: TGTGCCAGCAGGTTAACTATGGGGGCAGGCGAGGGCTACACCTTC

V: TRBV12-3/TRBV12-4
size: many
D: .
J: TRBJ2-7
CDR3: CASSSKGSGSYEQYF
DNA: TGTGCCAGCAGCTCCAAGGGGTCAGGTTCCTACGAGCAGTACTTC

V: TRBV5-1
size: many
D: .
J: TRBJ2-3
CDR3: CASSLELLGGNTQYF
DNA: TGCGCCAGCAGCTTGGAACTTCTTGGAGGGAATACGCAGTATTTT

V: TRBV6-1
size: .
D: .
J: TRBJ1-5
CDR3: CASSEVTGWGDQPQHF
DNA: TGTGCCAGCAGTGAAGTTACAGGGTGGGGTGATCAGCCCCAGCATTTT

V: TRBV29-1
size: .
D: .
J: TRBJ1-1
CDR3: CSVEGRLQEAFF
DNA: TGCAGCGTTGAAGGCAGGCTCCAAGAAGCTTTCTTT

V: TRBV5-5
size: .
D: TRBD2
J: TRBJ2-3
CDR3: CASSIGLAGAKDTQYF
DNA: TGTGCCAGCAGCATTGGACTAGCGGGGGCGAAAGATACGCAGTATTTT

V: TRBV11-2
size: many
D: TRBD2
J: TRBJ2-3
CDR3: CAISLSGGVGDTQYF
DNA: TGTGCCATCAGCTTAAGCGGGGGGGTAGGGGATACGCAGTATTTT

V: TRBV20-1
size: many
D: .
J: TRBJ1-2
CDR3: CSARTGNGAPYGYTF
DNA: TGCAGTGCTAGAACAGGGAATGGGGCTCCCTATGGCTACACCTTC

V: TRBV2
size: many
D: TRBD1
J: TRBJ2-5
CDR3: CASSRDRGYGETQYF
DNA: TGTGCCAGCAGCCGGGACAGGGGCTATGGAGAGACCCAGTACTTC

V: TRBV2
size: many
D: .
J: TRBJ1-5
CDR3: CASSDLRDQPQHF
DNA: TGTGCCAGCAGTGACTTAAGGGATCAGCCCCAGCATTTT

V: TRBV13
size: few
D: .
J: TRBJ1-1
CDR3: CASGLGDRGTEAFF
DNA: TGTGCCAGCGGCCTTGGCGATAGGGGCACTGAAGCTTTCTTT

V: TRBV5-1
size: many
D: TRBD2
J: TRBJ2-7
CDR3: CASSLNAAGREQYF
DNA: TGCGCCAGCAGTCTCAATGCTGCCGGGAGGGAGCAGTACTTC

V: TRBV5-5
size: many
D: .
J: TRBJ1-2
CDR3: CASSIQDFVYGYTF
DNA: TGTGCCAGCAGCATACAGGATTTCGTCTATGGCTACACCTTC

V: TRBV7-6
size: many
D: .
J: TRBJ2-7
CDR3: CASSPQVGWAYEQYF
DNA: TGTGCCAGCAGCCCGCAGGTAGGGTGGGCCTACGAGCAGTACTTC

V: TRBV10-3
size: once
D: TRBD1
J: TRBJ2-1
CDR3: CANSEGQGDEQFF
DNA: TGTGCCAACAGTGAAGGACAGGGTGATGAGCAGTTCTTC

V: TRBV6-5
size: .
D: TRBD2
J: TRBJ2-1
CDR3: CASSYSTSGWDYEQFF
DNA: TGTGCCAGCAGTTACTCGACTAGCGGGTGGGACTATGAGCAGTTCTTC

V: TRBV30
size: many
D: .
J: TRBJ1-1
CDR3: CACARIGQNTEAFF
DNA: TGTGCCTGCGCCAGGATTGGTCAGAACACTGAAGCTTTCTTT

V: TRBV12-3/TRBV12-4
size: few
D: .
J: TRBJ2-7
CDR3: CASSLGIIPYEQYF
DNA: TGTGCCAGCAGTTTAGGGATAATTCCCTACGAGCAGTACTTC

V: TRBV5-1
size: many
D: TRBD2
J: TRBJ2-7
CDR3: CASSLTSGVGSYEQYF
DNA: TGCGCCAGCAGCTTGACTAGCGGGGTGGGATCCTACGAGCAGTACTTC

V: TRBV6-1
size: few
D: .
J: TRBJ2-6
CDR3: CASSRPGANVLTF
DNA: TGTGCCAGCAGTCGTCCTGGGGCCAACGTCCTGACTTTC

V: TRBV4-2
size: many
D: .
J: TRBJ2-7
CDR3: CASSQDRGGSSYEQYF
DNA: TGTGCCAGCAGCCAAGATAGGGGGGGGAGCTCCTACGAGCAGTACTTC

V: TRBV7-9
size: many
D: TRBD2
J: TRBJ2-5
CDR3: CASSLRGSGGEETQYF
DNA: TGTGCCAGCAGCTTACGAGGTAGCGGGGGGGAAGAGACCCAGTACTTC

V: TRBV6-5
size: many
D: TRBD1
J: TRBJ2-3
CDR3: CASSYTHRGADTQYF
DNA: TGTGCCAGCAGTTACACCCACAGGGGGGCAGATACGCAGTATTTT

V: TRBV18
size: .
D: TRBD2
J: TRBJ2-3
CDR3: CASSPTGTSGVTDTQYF
DNA: TGTGCCAGCTCACCAACTGGGACTAGCGGGGTCACAGATACGCAGTATTTT

V: TRBV7-2
size: many
D: .
J: TRBJ1-2
CDR3: CASSLAWGLDYGYTF
DNA: TGTGCCAGCAGCTTAGCCTGGGGGTTGGACTATGGCTACACCTTC

V: TRBV3-1
size: few
D: .
J: TRBJ1-5
CDR3: CASSQGDLPQHF
DNA: TGTGCCAGCAGCCAAGGGGACCTGCCCCAGCATTTT

V: TRBV7-6
size: many
D: .
J: TRBJ1-1
CDR3: CASSLSMNTEAFF
DNA: TGTGCCAGCAGCTTATCCATGAACACTGAAGCTTTCTTT

V: TRBV9
size: many
D: .
J: TRBJ1-2
CDR3: CASSVGPAMVNYGYTF
DNA: TGTGCCAGCAGCGTAGGACCCGCTATGGTTAACTATGGCTACACCTTC

V: TRBV20-1
size: many
D: TRBD2
J: TRBJ2-3
CDR3: CSARDRLAGTRTDTQYF
DNA: TGCAGTGCTAGAGATCGACTAGCGGGGACTCGCACAGATACGCAGTATTTT

V: TRBV3-1
size: .
D: TRBD2
J: TRBJ2-5
CDR3: CASGRLAGDSETQYF
DNA: TGTGCCAGCGGAAGACTAGCGGGGGATTCAGAGACCCAGTACTTC

V: TRBV7-8
size: many
D: TRBD1
J: TRBJ1-2
CDR3: CASSYLGRTGIYGYTF
DNA: TGTGCCAGCAGCTACTTAGGGAGGACAGGGATCTATGGCTACACCTTC

V: TRBV7-9
size: many
D: .
J: TRBJ2-7
CDR3: CASSPGGAPYEQYF
DNA: TGTGCCAGCAGCCCGGGGGGCGCACCTTACGAGCAGTACTTC